These 25 T cell receptor beta chains came from one sample sequenced in a study of graft-versus-host responses after intestinal transplantation. The data were produced by immunoSEQ multiplex PCR, yet TCRdb's version contains in-frame clones alone and is incomplete. Counted here are tens of thousands of clones, approximately 94% occurring once; the ten biggest clones make up around 0.38%. The antigens of these receptors remain unknown. Here the sequenced sample was unstimulated CD4+ T cells sorted from spleen or lymph node cells, taken before transplant. These receptors originate from a human donor who was the organ donor for an intestinal transplant.

This chain connects TRBV7-2 to TRBJ2-3; 8 bases map to TRBD2. V lost 2 bases to trimming and J lost 6 bases; unmatched junction nucleotides: 1. The CDR3 contains 13 residues. Germline assignment: CDR1 SGHTA and CDR2 FQGNSA. Here the CDR3 reads CASSLLAGDTQYF. The CDR3 DNA follows: TGTGCCAGCAGCTTATTAGCGGGGGATACGCAGTATTTT.

V usage is TRBV19 and J usage is TRBJ1-1; TRBD1 might be the D (5 bases). The CDR3 runs to 15 residues. V was clipped by 4 bases and J by 0 bases, with 12 bases between them. Germline V lookup: CDR1 LNHDA, CDR2 SQIVND (reference sequence). The CDR3 here is CASSRMAGLNTEAFF. CDR3 nucleotide sequence: TGTGCCAGTAGTAGGATGGCGGGGCTGAACACTGAAGCTTTCTTT.

The CDR3: CASSSGLAGEDTQYF. Here the CDR3 DNA reads TGTGCCAGCAGCTCGGGACTAGCGGGGGAGGATACGCAGTATTTT. This chain joins TRBV5-4 and TRBJ2-3; TRBD2 agrees at 14 bases. Germline assignment: CDR1 SGHNT and CDR2 YYREEE (reference sequence). Trimming took 3 bases from V and 6 from J; bases not matched to a gene: 3. The CDR3 loop spans 15 amino acids.

The chain combines TRBV18 with TRBJ1-3; possible D gene TRBD1, 5 bases. The germline V and J ends were trimmed by 3 bases and 1 base, with 10 bases remaining between them. The germline V gene encodes CDR1 KGHSH and CDR2 LQKENI. CDR3 length: 15 residues. The chain's CDR3 is CASSPAGGSGNTIYF. The CDR3 DNA follows: TGTGCCAGCTCACCGGCGGGGGGTTCTGGAAACACCATATATTTT.

In this sample, this clone turned up once. The gene calls are TRBV5-1 and TRBJ2-5; 9 nucleotides align to TRBD2. V was pared by 2 bases and J by 0 bases, with 5 bases of the junction left unmatched. Per the germline V gene, CDR1 is SGHRS and CDR2 is YFSETQ. CDR3 length: 16 residues. CDR3 DNA sequence: TGCGCCAGCAGCTTTTCCGAGCGGGGGGACCAAGAGACCCAGTACTTC. This translates into CASSFSERGDQETQYF.

V is TRBV5-6 and J is TRBJ1-6; TRBD1 matches 10 bases. This CDR3 spans 16 amino acids. CDR1 is SGHDT, CDR2 YYEEEE, per germline. V was clipped by 5 bases and J by 8 bases; unmatched bases: 10. In DNA form, the CDR3 reads TGTGCCAGCAGGTTTGACAGGGGGCGCGTCCATTCACCCCTCCACTTT. It codes for CASRFDRGRVHSPLHF. The entire variable domain, with the rest obtained from reference TRBV5-6 and TRBJ1-6, is as follows: DAGVTQSPTHLIKTRGQQVTLRCSPKSGHDTVSWYQQALGQGPQFIFQYYEEEERQRGNFPDRFSGHQFPNYSSELNVNALLLGDSALYLCASRFDRGRVHSPLHFGNGTRLTVT.

The J gene is TRBJ2-5, the V gene TRBV6-1; weak D call: TRBD1 (6 bases). The end of the DNA is better explained by TRBJ2-7, so the J call may be wrong. Per the germline V gene, CDR1 is MNHNS and CDR2 is SASEGT. This CDR3 contains 16 residues. CDR3 DNA: TGTGCCAGCAGTGAGGCCGACAGACAGGCGTTCTACGAGCAGTACTTC. Translating it yields CASSEADRQAFYEQYF.

The V call is TRBV7-2, the J call TRBJ2-7; D possibly corresponds to TRBD2 (5 bases). This CDR3 contains 16 residues. The V gene lost 2 bases and the J gene lost 2 bases, with 16 bases spanning the gap. The germline V gene has CDR1 SGHTA and CDR2 FQGNSA. CDR3 amino acids: CASSLNPRTVTYEQYF. CDR3 in DNA: TGTGCCAGCAGCTTAAACCCGCGGACTGTAACCTACGAGCAGTACTTC.

The chain couples TRBV7-3 to TRBJ1-1; D is possibly TRBD1 (5 bases). Per the germline V gene, CDR1 is SGHTA and CDR2 is FQGTGA. Trimming removed 3 bases from V and 4 bases from J, with 9 bases in between. The CDR3 sequence is 13 residues long. CDR3 sequence reads: CASSFGGPTEAFF. For the CDR3, the DNA is TGTGCCAGCAGCTTCGGGGGACCCACTGAAGCTTTCTTT.

The chain combines TRBV5-5 with TRBJ1-4; TRBD1 matches 10 bases. The germline CDR1 and CDR2 sequences are SGHKS and YYEKEE (reference sequence). After removal of 4 bases from V and 7 bases from J, the junction contained 13 bases not matched to a gene. This CDR3 contains 17 residues. CDR3 bases: TGTGCCAGCAGCCCCTGGACAGGGGGTGGGGCGTCTGAAAAACTGTTTTTT. Amino acids: CASSPWTGGGASEKLFF.

The chain couples TRBV4-1 to TRBJ2-1, with 11 bases lining up with TRBD2. The V gene's germline CDR1 is MGHRA and CDR2 YSYEKL. The CDR3 loop spans 16 amino acids. V lost 8 bases and J lost 5; bases outside the gene matches: 11. CDR3 loop: CASGVSGGATNNEQFF. CDR3 nucleotides: TGCGCCAGCGGGGTTAGCGGGGGGGCAACGAACAATGAGCAGTTCTTC.

The genes are TRBV2 and TRBJ2-5; D is perhaps TRBD2 (6 bases). This CDR3 has 15 amino acids. The germline V gene encodes CDR1 SNHLY and CDR2 FYNNEI. With 7 bases removed from V and 4 bases from J, the gap between germline ends came to 19 bases. The CDR3 DNA reads TGTGCCAGCACTATGACTAGTACTCTTCTAGAGACCCAGTACTTC. Amino acids: CASTMTSTLLETQYF.

The rearrangement joins TRBV19 to TRBJ1-2; D unresolved. Trimming stripped 5 bases from V and 7 bases from J, with 17 bases between. The CDR3 spans 14 residues. Germline values: CDR1 LNHDA, CDR2 SQIVND (reference sequence). CDR3 sequence (DNA): TGTGCCAGTAGTCAGGAGAGGACGGAGAGTGGCTACACCTTC. Residues: CASSQERTESGYTF.

CDR3 residues: CASTSTDTQYF. The DNA for the CDR3 is TGTGCCAGCACTAGCACAGATACGCAGTATTTT. The V gene is TRBV18, the J gene TRBJ2-3; D is unresolved. Germline loops: CDR1 KGHSH, CDR2 LQKENI. The CDR3 consists of 11 residues. V was clipped by 8 bases and J by 0 bases, with 3 bases between them.

This clone was picked up a small number of times. This chain links TRBV7-2 with TRBJ2-7; the D is unclear. The germline V and J ends were trimmed by 1 base and 2 bases, with 3 bases remaining between them. In germline, CDR1 is SGHTA, CDR2 FQGNSA. The CDR3 has 12 amino acids. The CDR3 here is CASSLVAYEQYF. In DNA, the CDR3 is TGTGCCAGCAGCTTAGTAGCCTACGAGCAGTACTTC.

The genes are TRBV5-4 and TRBJ1-2, with TRBD1 as a possible D gene (6 bases). The germline V and J ends were trimmed by 5 bases and 5 bases, with 10 bases remaining between them. The CDR3 contains 12 residues. The germline V gene has CDR1 SGHNT and CDR2 YYREEE (reference sequence). CDR3 sequence: CASSSGVYGYTF. The CDR3 bases are TGTGCCAGCAGTTCAGGGGTTTATGGCTACACCTTC.

Only one count was recorded for this clone. The chain is built from TRBV6-5 and TRBJ2-1; no definite D call. Germline V gene lookup returns CDR1 MNHEY and CDR2 SVGAGI. Trimming removed 0 bases at V and 1 base at J, with 10 bases between. The CDR3 spans 16 residues. The CDR3 spells CASSYSMARSYNEQFF. CDR3 nucleotide sequence: TGTGCCAGCAGTTACTCGATGGCCAGGTCCTACAATGAGCAGTTCTTC.

This clone was observed once. The chain carries TRBV4-1 and TRBJ1-1; D not resolved. The CDR3 consists of 16 residues. Germline CDR1 reads MGHRA; CDR2 reads YSYEKL. Deletions cut 1 base from V and 0 bases from J, with 12 bases between. DNA of the CDR3: TGCGCCAGCAGCCAAGCAATCCCGGGGATGAACACTGAAGCTTTCTTT. Translating it yields CASSQAIPGMNTEAFF.

The rearrangement uses TRBV11-2 and TRBJ1-2, with D perhaps matching TRBD1 (5 bases). Germline CDR1 SGHAT, CDR2 FQNNGV. V lost 3 bases, J lost 8 bases, and 10 bases lay in between. This CDR3 region has 12 residues. The CDR3 sequence: CASSFGGTGYTF. The CDR3 bases are TGTGCCAGCAGCTTTGGCGGGACCGGCTACACCTTC.

This chain connects TRBV5-5 to TRBJ2-2; no clear D. Germline CDR1 is SGHKS and CDR2 is YYEKEE (reference sequence). With 2 bases removed from V and 5 bases from J, the gap between germline ends came to 10 bases. The CDR3 is 14 amino acids. Here the CDR3 DNA reads TGTGCCAGCAGCTTCGGTCGGTCGACCGGGGAGCTGTTTTTT. Translation: CASSFGRSTGELFF.

Comments on this clone: Other DNA sequences within the sample encode an identical CDR3. V usage is TRBV12-5 and J usage is TRBJ2-7; tentatively, D is TRBD1 (7 bases). The V gene's germline CDR1 is LGHNT and CDR2 FRNRAP. The CDR3 consists of 15 residues. With 5 bases removed from V and 4 bases from J, the gap between germline ends came to 18 bases. The chain's CDR3 is CASGPWGAGGYEQYF. The CDR3, as DNA: TGTGCTAGTGGTCCCTGGGGGGCAGGGGGTTACGAGCAGTACTTC.

The J gene is TRBJ2-3, the V gene TRBV29-1; the match to TRBD2 covers 9 bases. J gave up 5 bases and V 6 bases, and 15 bases lay outside the gene matches. This CDR3 has 16 residues. Germline V gene data show CDR1 as SQVTM and CDR2 as ANQGSEA. CDR3: CSVASPTSGRQDTQYF. The CDR3 region has the DNA TGCAGCGTCGCTTCCCCTACTAGCGGGCGACAAGATACGCAGTATTTT.

The rearrangement uses TRBV21-1 and TRBJ2-2; the listed D gene, TRBD1, was not tested against the DNA. TRBV21-1 is given as a pseudogene. This CDR3 has 20 residues. CDR3 sequence (DNA): TGTGCCAGCAGCAAAGACCCGGTTTTCTCGGGACAGGGGAGTACCGGGGAGCTGTTTTTT. Amino acid sequence: CASSKDPVFSGQGSTGELFF.

Written as DNA, the CDR3 is TGTGCCAGCTCACCGGGACAGGTCTACGAGCAGTACTTC. Amino acids: CASSPGQVYEQYF. The V call is TRBV18, the J call TRBJ2-7, with TRBD1 identical over 8 bases. The CDR3 has 13 residues. Germline V gene lookup returns CDR1 KGHSH and CDR2 LQKENI. J was trimmed by 3 bases and V by 3 bases; bases with no gene match: 1. Full variable domain (rest looked up from reference TRBV18 and TRBJ2-7): NAGVMQNPRHLVRRRGQEARLRCSPMKGHSHVYWYRQLPEEGLKFMVYLQKENIIDESGMPKERFSAEFPKEGPSILRIQQVVRGDSAAYFCASSPGQVYEQYFGPGTRLTVT.

The chain employs TRBV18 and TRBJ2-1; D gene unclear. Deletions cut 3 bases from V and 5 bases from J, with 2 bases between. Germline-derived CDR1 and CDR2 are KGHSH and LQKENI. The CDR3 spans 11 residues. The CDR3 nucleotides are TGTGCCAGCTCACCCGACAATGAGCAGTTCTTC. Translating it yields CASSPDNEQFF.